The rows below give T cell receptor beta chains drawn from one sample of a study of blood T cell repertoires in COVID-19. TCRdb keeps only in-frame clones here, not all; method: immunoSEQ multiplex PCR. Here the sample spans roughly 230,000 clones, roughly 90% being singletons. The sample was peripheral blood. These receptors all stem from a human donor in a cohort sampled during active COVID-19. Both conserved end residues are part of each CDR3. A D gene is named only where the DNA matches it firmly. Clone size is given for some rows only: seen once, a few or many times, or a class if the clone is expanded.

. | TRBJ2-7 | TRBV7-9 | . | TGTGCCAGCAGCTTAGGCAGGGTCCACGAGCAGTACTTC | CASSLGRVHEQYF
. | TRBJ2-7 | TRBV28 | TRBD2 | TGTGCCAGCAGAAGAAACCTAGGCGGGAGGACCGAGCAGTACTTC | CASRRNLGGRTEQYF
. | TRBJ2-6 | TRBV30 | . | TGTGCCTGCCTGATTGCGGGGGCCAACGTCCTGACTTTC | CACLIAGANVLTF
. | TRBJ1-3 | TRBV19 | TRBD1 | TGTGCCAGTTTAGATTTGACAGGGAAGACTGGAAACACCATATATTTT | CASLDLTGKTGNTIYF
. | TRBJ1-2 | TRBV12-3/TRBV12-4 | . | TGTGCCAGCAGTTTGGACAGTTCCATGGGCTACACCTTC | CASSLDSSMGYTF
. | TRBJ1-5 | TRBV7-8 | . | TGTGCCAGCAGCTTAGGAAAGAGTCAGCCCCAGCATTTT | CASSLGKSQPQHF
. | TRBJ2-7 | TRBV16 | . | TGTGCCAGCAGCCAATCCCTCTACGAGCAGTACTTC | CASSQSLYEQYF
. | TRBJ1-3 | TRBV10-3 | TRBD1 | TGTGCCATCAGGGGGACAGGTAGTGGAAACACCATATATTTT | CAIRGTGSGNTIYF
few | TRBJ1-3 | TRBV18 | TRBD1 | TGTGCCAGCTCACGGACAGGGAAGAGCTCTGGAAACACCATATATTTT | CASSRTGKSSGNTIYF
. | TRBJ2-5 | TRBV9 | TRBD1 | TGTGCCAGCAGCCCGAGGGACAGGGGGCGAGGGGAGACCCAGTACTTC | CASSPRDRGRGETQYF
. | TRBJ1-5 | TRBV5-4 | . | TGTGCCAGCAGCCAAACCAGGGGAACCAATCAGCCCCAGCATTTT | CASSQTRGTNQPQHF
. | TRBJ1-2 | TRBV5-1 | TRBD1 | TGCGCCAGCAGCGAGGGACAGGGGTATGGCTACACCTTC | CASSEGQGYGYTF
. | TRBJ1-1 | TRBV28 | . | TGTGCCAGCAGTTTATACCTCGGAGGCCTGAACACTGAAGCTTTCTTT | CASSLYLGGLNTEAFF
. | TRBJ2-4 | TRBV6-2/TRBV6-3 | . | TGTGCCAGCAGTTACCCCTCGGTAGCCAAAAACATTCAGTACTTC | CASSYPSVAKNIQYF
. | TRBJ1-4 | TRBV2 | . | TGTGCCAGCAGTATGACAGATTATAATGAAAAACTGTTTTTT | CASSMTDYNEKLFF
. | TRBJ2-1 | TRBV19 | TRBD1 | TGTGCCAGTATCCCGGAGGGACAGGGACCCTACAATGAGCAGTTCTTC | CASIPEGQGPYNEQFF
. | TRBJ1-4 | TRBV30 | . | TGTGCCTGGAGTGTACTCAGGGGCCAGGTTGAAAAACTGTTTTTT | CAWSVLRGQVEKLFF
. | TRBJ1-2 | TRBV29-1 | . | TGCAGCGTTTCCGATGGGGAGTATGGCTACACCTTC | CSVSDGEYGYTF
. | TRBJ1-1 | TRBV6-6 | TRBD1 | TGTGCCAGCAGCCCTGGACAGGCCATGAACACTGAAGCTTTCTTT | CASSPGQAMNTEAFF
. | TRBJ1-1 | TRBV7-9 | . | TGTGCCAGCAGCGATACCCGGGGGGCCTTACACGGAGCTTTCTTT | CASSDTRGALHGAFF
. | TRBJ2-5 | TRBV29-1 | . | TGCAGCGGACTGATTGCTGAGACCCAGTACTTC | CSGLIAETQYF
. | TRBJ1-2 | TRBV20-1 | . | TGCAGTGTCAGGGATAACTATGGCTACACCTTC | CSVRDNYGYTF
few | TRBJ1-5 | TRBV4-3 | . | TGCGCCAGCAGCTTTAACAGGGATCAGCCCCAGCATTTT | CASSFNRDQPQHF
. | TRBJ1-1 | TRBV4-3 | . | TGCGCCAGCAGCCCTACCAGAGGCATGAACACTGAAGCTTTCTTT | CASSPTRGMNTEAFF
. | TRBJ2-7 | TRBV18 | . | TGTGCCAGCTCACCTAATTCCTACGAGCAGTACTTC | CASSPNSYEQYF
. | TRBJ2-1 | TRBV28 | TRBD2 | TGTGCCAGCAGCCCTCCCCCAGCGGGAGGCTACAATGAGCAGTTCTTC | CASSPPPAGGYNEQFF
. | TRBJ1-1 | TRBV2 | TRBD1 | TGTGCCAGCAGTGGCCGGGACAGCGGTGAGGCTTTCTTT | CASSGRDSGEAFF
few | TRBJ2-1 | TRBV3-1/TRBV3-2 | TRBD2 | TGTGCCAGCAGCCAATCCGGGACTAGGATCGATGAGCAGTTCTTC | CASSQSGTRIDEQFF
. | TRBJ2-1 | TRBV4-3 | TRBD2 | TGCGCCAGCAGCCAAGATCGGGGACTAGCGGGAGCAGTTGAGCAGTTCTTC | CASSQDRGLAGAVEQFF
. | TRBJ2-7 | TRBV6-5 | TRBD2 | TGTGCCAGCCGCCCCGGGAGGTTTTACGACGAGCAGTACTTC | CASRPGRFYDEQYF
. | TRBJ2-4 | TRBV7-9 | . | TGTGCCAGCAGCCAGGACAGTTATGTTGGGAACATTCAGTACTTC | CASSQDSYVGNIQYF
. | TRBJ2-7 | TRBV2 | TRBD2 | TGTGCCAGCAAAGGGACTAGCGGGTCCGCCTACGAGCAGTACTTC | CASKGTSGSAYEQYF
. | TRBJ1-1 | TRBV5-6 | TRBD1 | TGTGCCAGCAGCTTACTTCTCGTGGGGACAGGCATGAACACTGAAGCTTTCTTT | CASSLLLVGTGMNTEAFF
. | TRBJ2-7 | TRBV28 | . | TGTGCCAGCAGTTTGGGGGGTGGGGAGCAGTACTTC | CASSLGGGEQYF
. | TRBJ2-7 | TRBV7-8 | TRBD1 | TGTGCCAGCAGCTCCGGGACAGGGCTGGACGAGCAGTACTTC | CASSSGTGLDEQYF
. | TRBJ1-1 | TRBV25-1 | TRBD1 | TGTGCCAGCAGTGACGGACAGGGCTACACTGAAGCTTTCTTT | CASSDGQGYTEAFF
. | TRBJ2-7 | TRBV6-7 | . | TGTGCCAGCAGTTGGCACCACTCCTACGAGCAGTACTTC | CASSWHHSYEQYF
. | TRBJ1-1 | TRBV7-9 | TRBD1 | TGTGCCAGCAGCGCGGGACAGTCGAACACTGAAGCTTTCTTT | CASSAGQSNTEAFF
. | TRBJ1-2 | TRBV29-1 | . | TGCAGCGTTCCCCCCCGGGCCAGCGGAAACTATGGCTACACCTTC | CSVPPRASGNYGYTF
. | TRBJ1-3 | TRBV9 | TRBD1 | TGTGCCAGCAGCGAGACGGACAGGCCCTTCTCTGGAAACACCATATATTTT | CASSETDRPFSGNTIYF
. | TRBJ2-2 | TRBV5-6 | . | TGTGCCAGCAGCCCCCCCCTAACCCCGGCAGGGGTATTCACCGGGGAGCTGTTTTTT | CASSPPLTPAGVFTGELFF
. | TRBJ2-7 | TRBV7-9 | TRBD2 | TGTGCCAGCAGCTTAGTAGCGGGGAGCGCCTACGAGCAGTACTTC | CASSLVAGSAYEQYF
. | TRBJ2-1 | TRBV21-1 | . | TGTGCCAGCATCATGAGACTAGCGGGAGACATAAATGAGCAGTTCTTC | CASIMRLAGDINEQFF
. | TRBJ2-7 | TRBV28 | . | TGTGCCAGCAGTTTGACAGGTGGTTCCTACGAGCAGTACTTC | CASSLTGGSYEQYF
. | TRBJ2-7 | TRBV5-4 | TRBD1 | TGTGCCAGCAGCTGGGGGACAGGAGACTCCTACGAGCAGTACTTC | CASSWGTGDSYEQYF
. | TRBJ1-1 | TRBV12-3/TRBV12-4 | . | TGTGCCAGCAGTCCTCAGGCTCCTGGGTATGCTTTCTTT | CASSPQAPGYAFF
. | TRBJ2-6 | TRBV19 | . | TGTGCCAGTAATACTTTTTGGTCAGGGGCTGGGGCCAACGTCCTGACTTTC | CASNTFWSGAGANVLTF
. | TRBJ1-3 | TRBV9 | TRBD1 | TGTGCCAGCAGCGTAGGCCCGGGACAGATCTCTGGAAACACCATATATTTT | CASSVGPGQISGNTIYF
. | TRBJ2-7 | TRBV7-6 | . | TGTGCCAGCAGCTTAGCCGGGGTGGGTGCTAGCGGCAGGGGATACGAGCAGTACTTC | CASSLAGVGASGRGYEQYF
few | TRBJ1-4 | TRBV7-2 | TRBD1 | TGTGCCAGCAGCTTGGACAGGGGGGCTAATGAAAAACTGTTTTTT | CASSLDRGANEKLFF
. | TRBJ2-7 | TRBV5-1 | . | TGCGCCAGCAGCTTGTCTATCTTGGGAGTTGTCTCCTACGAGCAGTACTTC | CASSLSILGVVSYEQYF